This T cell receptor beta chain came from a study of cytomegalovirus exposure and HLA in healthy donors. Study details: Samples from HLA-typed donors yielded about 85 million unique TCRs in an early data release. Regarding the study as a whole: The study dropped some indistinguishable V segments, TRBV6-2 and TRBV6-3 among them.

The PCR employed 60 Vbeta primers together with 13 Jbeta primers. Assay used: immunoSEQ multiplex PCR; TCRdb lists only in-frame clones, some missing. Here the sample spans 100,000 to 150,000 clones, about 10% being singletons. Trimming at V came to 4 bases and at J to 8 bases, leaving 5 bases not matched to a gene. CDR3 size: 13 residues. The germline CDR1 and CDR2 sequences are SGHNT and YENEEA. About this clone: Its antigen is undetermined.

The chain uses TRBV11-3 and TRBJ2-1, with 7 nucleotides matching TRBD2. The source is a woman under 30 in good health and CMV-seropositive. The sequenced sample consisted of PBMCs. The CDR3, as DNA: TGTGCCAGCAGCTCCGGGGGGAGCCATGAGCAGTTCTTC. Protein sequence: CASSSGGSHEQFF.